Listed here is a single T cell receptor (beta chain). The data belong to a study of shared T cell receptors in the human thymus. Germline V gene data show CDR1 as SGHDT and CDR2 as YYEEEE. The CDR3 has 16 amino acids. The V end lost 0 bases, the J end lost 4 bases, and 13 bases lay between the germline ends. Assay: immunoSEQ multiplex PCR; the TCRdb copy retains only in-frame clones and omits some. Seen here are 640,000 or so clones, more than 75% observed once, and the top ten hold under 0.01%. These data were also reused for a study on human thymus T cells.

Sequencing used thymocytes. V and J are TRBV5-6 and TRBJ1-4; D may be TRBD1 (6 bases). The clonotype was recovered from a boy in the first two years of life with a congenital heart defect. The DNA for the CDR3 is TGTGCCAGCAGCTTGGGGCTAAGGGGACATAATGAAAAACTGTTTTTT. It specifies CASSLGLRGHNEKLFF.